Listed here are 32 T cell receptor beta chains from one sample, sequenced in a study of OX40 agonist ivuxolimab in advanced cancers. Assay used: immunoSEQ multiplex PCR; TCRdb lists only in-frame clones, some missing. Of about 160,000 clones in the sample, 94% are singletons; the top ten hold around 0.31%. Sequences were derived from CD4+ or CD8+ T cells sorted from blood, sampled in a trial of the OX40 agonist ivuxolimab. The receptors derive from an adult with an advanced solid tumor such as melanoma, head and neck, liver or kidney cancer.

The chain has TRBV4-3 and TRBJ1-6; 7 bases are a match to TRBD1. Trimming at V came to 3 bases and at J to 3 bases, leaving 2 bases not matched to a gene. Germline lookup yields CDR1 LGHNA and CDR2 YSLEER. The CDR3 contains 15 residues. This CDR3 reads CASSQWDSYNSPLHF. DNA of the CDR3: TGCGCCAGCAGCCAGTGGGACAGCTATAATTCACCCCTCCACTTT.

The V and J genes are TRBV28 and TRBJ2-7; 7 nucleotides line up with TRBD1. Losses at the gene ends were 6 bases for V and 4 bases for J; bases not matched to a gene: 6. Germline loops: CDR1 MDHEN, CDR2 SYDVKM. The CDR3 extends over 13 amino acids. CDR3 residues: CASRGGLVYEQYF. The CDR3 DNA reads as TGTGCCAGCAGAGGGGGCCTGGTTTACGAGCAGTACTTC.

The chain's CDR3 is CASSLSPEGARNQPQHF. CDR3 DNA: TGTGCCAGCAGTTTATCCCCCGAGGGGGCTCGCAATCAGCCCCAGCATTTT. V gene TRBV27 combines with J gene TRBJ1-5, with 7 positions matching TRBD1. The germline gives CDR1 MNHEY, CDR2 SMNVEV (reference sequence). This CDR3 has 17 residues. Trimming at V came to 0 bases and at J to 2 bases, leaving 7 bases not matched to a gene.

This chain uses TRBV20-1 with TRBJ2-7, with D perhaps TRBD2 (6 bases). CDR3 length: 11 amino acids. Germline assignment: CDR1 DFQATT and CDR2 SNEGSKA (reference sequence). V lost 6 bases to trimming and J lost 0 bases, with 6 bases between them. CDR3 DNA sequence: TGCAGTGCCGGGAGCTCCTACGAGCAGTACTTC. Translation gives CSAGSSYEQYF.

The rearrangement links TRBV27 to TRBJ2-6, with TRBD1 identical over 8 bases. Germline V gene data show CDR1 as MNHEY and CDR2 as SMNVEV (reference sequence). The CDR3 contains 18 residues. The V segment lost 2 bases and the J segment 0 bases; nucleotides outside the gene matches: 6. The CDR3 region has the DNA TGTGCCAGCAGTTTACGACAGGGGCCGATCTCTGGGGCCAACGTCCTGACTTTC. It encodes CASSLRQGPISGANVLTF.

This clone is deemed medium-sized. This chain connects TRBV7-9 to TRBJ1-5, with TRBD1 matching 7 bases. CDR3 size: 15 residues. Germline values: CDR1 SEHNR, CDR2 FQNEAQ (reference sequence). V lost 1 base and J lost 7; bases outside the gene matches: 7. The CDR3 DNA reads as TGTGCCAGCAGCTTAGGAGGGCGCAGGGGGCAGCCCCAGCATTTT. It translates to CASSLGGRRGQPQHF. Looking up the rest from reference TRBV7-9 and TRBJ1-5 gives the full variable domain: DTGVSQNPRHKITKRGQNVTFRCDPISEHNRLYWYRQTLGQGPEFLTYFQNEAQLEKSRLLSDRFSAERPKGSFSTLEIQRTEQGDSAMYLCASSLGGRRGQPQHFGDGTRLSIL.

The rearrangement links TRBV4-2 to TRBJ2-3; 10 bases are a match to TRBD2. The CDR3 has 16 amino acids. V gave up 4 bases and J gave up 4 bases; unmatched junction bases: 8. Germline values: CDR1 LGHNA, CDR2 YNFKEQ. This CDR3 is CASSPSTSGIADTQYF. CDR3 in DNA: TGTGCCAGCAGCCCCAGTACTAGCGGGATAGCAGATACGCAGTATTTT.

As DNA, the CDR3 is TGCGCCAGCAGCACGACCGGGACAGGGGGCTACAATGAGCAGTTCTTC. It specifies CASSTTGTGGYNEQFF. The chain employs TRBV10-1 and TRBJ2-1, with TRBD1 matching over 11 bases. This CDR3 is 16 amino acids long. V was pared by 6 bases and J by 3 bases, with 7 bases of the junction left unmatched. Germline V gene sequence: CDR1 WNHNN, CDR2 SYGVQD (reference sequence).

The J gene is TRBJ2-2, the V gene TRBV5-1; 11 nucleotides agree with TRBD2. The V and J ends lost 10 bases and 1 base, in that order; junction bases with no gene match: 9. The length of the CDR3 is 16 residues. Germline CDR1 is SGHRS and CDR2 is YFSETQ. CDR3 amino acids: CASQDLAGGNTGELFF. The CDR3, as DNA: TGCGCCTCCCAGGACCTAGCGGGAGGGAACACCGGGGAGCTGTTTTTT.

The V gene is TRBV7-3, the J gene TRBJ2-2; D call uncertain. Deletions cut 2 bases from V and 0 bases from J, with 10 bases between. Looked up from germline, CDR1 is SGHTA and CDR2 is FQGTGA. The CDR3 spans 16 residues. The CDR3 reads CASSLRAAANTGELFF. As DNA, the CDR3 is TGTGCCAGCAGCTTACGGGCTGCAGCGAACACCGGGGAGCTGTTTTTT.

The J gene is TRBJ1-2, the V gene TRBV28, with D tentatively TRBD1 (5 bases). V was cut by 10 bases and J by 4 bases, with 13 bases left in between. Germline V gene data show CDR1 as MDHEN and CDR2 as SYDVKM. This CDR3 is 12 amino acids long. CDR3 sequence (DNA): TGTGCCACCTTACCCGGGGGCTATGGCTACACCTTC. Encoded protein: CATLPGGYGYTF.

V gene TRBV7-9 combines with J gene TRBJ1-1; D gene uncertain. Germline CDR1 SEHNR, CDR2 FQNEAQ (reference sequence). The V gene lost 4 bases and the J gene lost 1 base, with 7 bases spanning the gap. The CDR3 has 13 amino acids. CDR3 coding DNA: TGTGCCAGCAGCTCTCGACAGAACACTGAAGCTTTCTTT. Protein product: CASSSRQNTEAFF. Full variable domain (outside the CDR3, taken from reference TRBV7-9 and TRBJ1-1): DTGVSQNPRHKITKRGQNVTFRCDPISEHNRLYWYRQTLGQGPEFLTYFQNEAQLEKSRLLSDRFSAERPKGSFSTLEIQRTEQGDSAMYLCASSSRQNTEAFFGQGTRLTVV.

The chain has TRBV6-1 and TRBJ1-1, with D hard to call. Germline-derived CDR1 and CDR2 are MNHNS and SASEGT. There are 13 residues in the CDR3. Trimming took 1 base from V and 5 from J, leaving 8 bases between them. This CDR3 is CASSEVSVTEAFF. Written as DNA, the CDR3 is TGTGCCAGCAGTGAAGTGAGTGTGACTGAAGCTTTCTTT.

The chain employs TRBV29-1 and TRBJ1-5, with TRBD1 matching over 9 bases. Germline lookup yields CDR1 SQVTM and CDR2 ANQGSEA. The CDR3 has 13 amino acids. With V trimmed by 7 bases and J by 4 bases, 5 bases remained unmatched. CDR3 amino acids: CSAGDRENQPQHF. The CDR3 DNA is TGCAGCGCGGGGGACAGGGAAAATCAGCCCCAGCATTTT.

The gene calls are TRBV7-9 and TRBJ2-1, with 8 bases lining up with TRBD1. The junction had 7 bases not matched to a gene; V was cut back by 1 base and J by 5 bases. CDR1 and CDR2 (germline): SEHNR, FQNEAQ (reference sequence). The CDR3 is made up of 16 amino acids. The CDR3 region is CASSLGRGTGHNEQFF. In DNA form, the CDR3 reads TGTGCCAGCAGCTTAGGCCGAGGGACAGGACACAATGAGCAGTTCTTC.

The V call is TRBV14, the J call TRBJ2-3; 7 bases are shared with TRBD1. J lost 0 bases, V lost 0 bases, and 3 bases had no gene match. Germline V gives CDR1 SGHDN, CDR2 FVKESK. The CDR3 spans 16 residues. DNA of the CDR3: TGTGCCAGCAGCCAAGACAGGGGGAGTAGCACAGATACGCAGTATTTT. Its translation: CASSQDRGSSTDTQYF.

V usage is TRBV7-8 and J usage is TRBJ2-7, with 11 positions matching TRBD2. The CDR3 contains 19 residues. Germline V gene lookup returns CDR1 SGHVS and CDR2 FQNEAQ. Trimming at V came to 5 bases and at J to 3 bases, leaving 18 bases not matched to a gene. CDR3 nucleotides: TGTGCCAGCAGCCGCCGTCTAGCGGGAGGACCCCAGATAAACTACGAGCAGTACTTC. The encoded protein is CASSRRLAGGPQINYEQYF. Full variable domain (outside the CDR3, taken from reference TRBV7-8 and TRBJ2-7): GAGVSQSPRYKVAKRGQDVALRCDPISGHVSLFWYQQALGQGPEFLTYFQNEAQLDKSGLPSDRFFAERPEGSVSTLKIQRTQQEDSAVYLCASSRRLAGGPQINYEQYFGPGTRLTVT.

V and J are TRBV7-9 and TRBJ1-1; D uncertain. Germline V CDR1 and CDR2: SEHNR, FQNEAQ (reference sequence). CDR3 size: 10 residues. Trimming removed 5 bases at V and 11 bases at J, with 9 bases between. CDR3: CASSPRGAFF. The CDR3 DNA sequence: TGTGCCAGCAGCCCCCGAGGTGCTTTCTTT.

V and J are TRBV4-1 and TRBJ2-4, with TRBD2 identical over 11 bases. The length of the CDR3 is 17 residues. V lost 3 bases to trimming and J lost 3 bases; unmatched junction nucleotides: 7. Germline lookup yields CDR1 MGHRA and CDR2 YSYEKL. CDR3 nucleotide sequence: TGCGCCAGCAGCCATCCTAGCGGGAGGCGGGGCAAAAACATTCAGTACTTC. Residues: CASSHPSGRRGKNIQYF.

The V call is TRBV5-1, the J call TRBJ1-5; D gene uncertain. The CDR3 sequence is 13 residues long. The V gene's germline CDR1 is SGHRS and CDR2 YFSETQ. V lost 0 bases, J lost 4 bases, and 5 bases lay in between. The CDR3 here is CASSLDGNQPQHF. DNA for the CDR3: TGCGCCAGCAGCTTGGACGGGAATCAGCCCCAGCATTTT.

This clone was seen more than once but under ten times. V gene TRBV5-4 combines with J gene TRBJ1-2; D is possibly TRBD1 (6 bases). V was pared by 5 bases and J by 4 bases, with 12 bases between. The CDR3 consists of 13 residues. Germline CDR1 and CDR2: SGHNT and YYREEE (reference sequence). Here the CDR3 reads CASRSTGAYGYTF. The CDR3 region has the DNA TGTGCCAGCAGATCGACAGGAGCCTATGGCTACACCTTC.

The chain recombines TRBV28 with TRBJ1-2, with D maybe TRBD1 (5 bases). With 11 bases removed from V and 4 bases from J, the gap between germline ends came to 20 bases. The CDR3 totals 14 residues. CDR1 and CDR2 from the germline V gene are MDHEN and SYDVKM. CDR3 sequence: CAGGGPHGAYGYTF. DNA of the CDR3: TGTGCCGGGGGGGGTCCACACGGGGCCTATGGCTACACCTTC.

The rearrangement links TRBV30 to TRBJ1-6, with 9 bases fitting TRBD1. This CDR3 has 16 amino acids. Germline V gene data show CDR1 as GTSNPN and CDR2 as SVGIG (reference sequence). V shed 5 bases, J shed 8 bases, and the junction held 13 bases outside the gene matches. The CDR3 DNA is TGTGCCTGGGTCCCTCGGACAGGGGAGGTTGATTCACCCCTCCACTTT. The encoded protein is CAWVPRTGEVDSPLHF.

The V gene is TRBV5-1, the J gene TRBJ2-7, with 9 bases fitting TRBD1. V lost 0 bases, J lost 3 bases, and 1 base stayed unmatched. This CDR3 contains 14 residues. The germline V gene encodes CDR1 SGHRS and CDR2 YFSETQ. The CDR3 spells CASSLGTGVYEQYF. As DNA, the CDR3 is TGCGCCAGCAGCTTGGGGACAGGGGTCTACGAGCAGTACTTC. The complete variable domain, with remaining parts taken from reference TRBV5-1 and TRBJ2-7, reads KAGVTQTPRYLIKTRGQQVTLSCSPISGHRSVSWYQQTPGQGLQFLFEYFSETQRNKGNFPGRFSGRQFSNSRSEMNVSTLELGDSALYLCASSLGTGVYEQYFGPGTRLTVT.

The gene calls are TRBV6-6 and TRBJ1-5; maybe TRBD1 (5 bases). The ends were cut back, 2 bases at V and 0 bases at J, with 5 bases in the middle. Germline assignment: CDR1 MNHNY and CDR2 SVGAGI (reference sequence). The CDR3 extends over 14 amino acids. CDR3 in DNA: TGTGCCAGCAGTTACGGGACTAGCAATCAGCCCCAGCATTTT. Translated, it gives CASSYGTSNQPQHF.

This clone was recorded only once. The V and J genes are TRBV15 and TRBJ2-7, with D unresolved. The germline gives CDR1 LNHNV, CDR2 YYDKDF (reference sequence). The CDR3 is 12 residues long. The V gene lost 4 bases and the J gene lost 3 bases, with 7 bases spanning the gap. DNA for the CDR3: TGTGCCACCAGCACCACCTACTACGAGCAGTACTTC. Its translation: CATSTTYYEQYF.

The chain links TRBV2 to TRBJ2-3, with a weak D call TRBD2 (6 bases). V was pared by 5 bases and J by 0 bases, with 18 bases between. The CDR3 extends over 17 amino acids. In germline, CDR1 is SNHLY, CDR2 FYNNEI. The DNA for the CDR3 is TGTGCCAGCAGTTTATCCCCGGGAGCTGGGAGCACAGATACGCAGTATTTT. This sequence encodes CASSLSPGAGSTDTQYF. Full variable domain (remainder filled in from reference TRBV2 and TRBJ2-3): EPEVTQTPSHQVTQMGQEVILRCVPISNHLYFYWYRQILGQKVEFLVSFYNNEISEKSEIFDDQFSVERPDGSNFTLKIRSTKLEDSAMYFCASSLSPGAGSTDTQYFGPGTRLTVL.

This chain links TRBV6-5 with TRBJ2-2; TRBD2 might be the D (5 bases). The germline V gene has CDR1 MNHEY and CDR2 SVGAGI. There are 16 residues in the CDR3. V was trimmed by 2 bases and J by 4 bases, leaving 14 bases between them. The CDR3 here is CASSYRSGRGTGELFF. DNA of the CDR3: TGTGCCAGCAGTTACCGGTCAGGCCGGGGCACCGGGGAGCTGTTTTTT.

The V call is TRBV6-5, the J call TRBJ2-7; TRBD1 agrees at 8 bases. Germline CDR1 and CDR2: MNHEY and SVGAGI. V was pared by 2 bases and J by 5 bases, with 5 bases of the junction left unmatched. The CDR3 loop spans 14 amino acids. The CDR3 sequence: CASSYRDRNHEQYF. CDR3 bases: TGTGCCAGCAGTTACCGGGACAGGAACCACGAGCAGTACTTC.

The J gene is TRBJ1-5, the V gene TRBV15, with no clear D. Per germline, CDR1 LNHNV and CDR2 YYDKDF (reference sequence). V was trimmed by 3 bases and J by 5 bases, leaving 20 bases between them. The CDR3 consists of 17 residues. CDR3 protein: CATSSGFEGNGDQPQHF. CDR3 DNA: TGTGCCACCAGCAGCGGATTCGAGGGTAACGGAGATCAGCCCCAGCATTTT.

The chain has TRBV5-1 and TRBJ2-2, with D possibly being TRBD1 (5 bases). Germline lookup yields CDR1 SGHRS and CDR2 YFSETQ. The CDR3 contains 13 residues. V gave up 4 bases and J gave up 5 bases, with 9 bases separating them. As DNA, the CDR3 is TGCGCCAGCAGCCCGACAGAAACCGGGGAGCTGTTTTTT. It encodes CASSPTETGELFF.

The CDR3 region has the DNA TGCGCCAGCAGCGGCGTAGCGGGGACTTACAATGAGCAGTTCTTC. It is translated as CASSGVAGTYNEQFF. The chain couples TRBV5-1 to TRBJ2-1, with 8 bases aligning to TRBD2. V lost 4 bases, J lost 4 bases, and 7 bases stayed unmatched. CDR1 and CDR2 (germline): SGHRS, YFSETQ. CDR3 size: 15 residues. The whole variable domain, remainder taken from reference TRBV5-1 and TRBJ2-1, is KAGVTQTPRYLIKTRGQQVTLSCSPISGHRSVSWYQQTPGQGLQFLFEYFSETQRNKGNFPGRFSGRQFSNSRSEMNVSTLELGDSALYLCASSGVAGTYNEQFFGPGTRLTVL.